Reported below is one T cell receptor (beta chain). What it binds is unknown. This record belongs to a study of beta chain features in type 1 diabetes. Whole-study results and caveats: Shortening of TCRB CDR3s, moderate but significant, appeared in all four CD4+ subsets of Type 1 diabetes patients. TCRB rearrangement may or may not be influenced by HLA type; here this remained unresolved. PCR could preferentially amplify shorter templates, alike in patients and controls. The study found fewer insertions and more deletions at VDJ junctions in type 1 diabetes patients.

V lost 6 bases to trimming and J lost 6 bases; unmatched junction nucleotides: 10. There are 15 residues in the CDR3. CDR1 and CDR2 (germline): SNHLY, FYNNEI. Donors underwent one heparinised blood draw, 95 to 150 mL on average. The study reverse transcribed the entire isolated RNA, so it sequenced expressed TCRB transcripts. TCRdb's copy holds only in-frame clones and misses some; the assay was immunoSEQ multiplex PCR. In the table there are roughly 70,000 clones, around 49% of which are singletons. The V call is TRBV2, the J call TRBJ2-1; 8 nucleotides line up with TRBD2. The sample taken for sequencing was central memory CD4+ T cells from blood. The TCR was taken from a man aged 25-45 years with type 1 diabetes. CDR3 in amino acids: CASRPEIAGLNEQFF. CDR3 DNA sequence: TGTGCCAGCAGGCCGGAGATAGCGGGGCTCAATGAGCAGTTCTTC.